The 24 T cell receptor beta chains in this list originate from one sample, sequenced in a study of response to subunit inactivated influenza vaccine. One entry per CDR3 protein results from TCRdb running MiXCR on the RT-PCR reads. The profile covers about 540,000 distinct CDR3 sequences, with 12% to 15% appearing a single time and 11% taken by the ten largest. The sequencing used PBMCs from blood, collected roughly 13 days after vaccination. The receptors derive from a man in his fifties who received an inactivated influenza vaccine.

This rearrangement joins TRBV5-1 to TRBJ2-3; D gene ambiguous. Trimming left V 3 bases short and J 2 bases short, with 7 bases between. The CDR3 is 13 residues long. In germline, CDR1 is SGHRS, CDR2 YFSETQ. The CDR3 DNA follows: TGCGCCAGCAGCTGGCTGGACACAGATACGCAGTATTTT. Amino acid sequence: CASSWLDTDTQYF.

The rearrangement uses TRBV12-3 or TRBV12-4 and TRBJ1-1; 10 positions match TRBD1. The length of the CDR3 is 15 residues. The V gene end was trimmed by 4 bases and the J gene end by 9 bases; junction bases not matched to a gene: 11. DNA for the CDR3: TGTGCCAGCAGTTCAAGGACAGGGGGATTCTCTAAAGCTTTCTTT. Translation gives CASSSRTGGFSKAFF.

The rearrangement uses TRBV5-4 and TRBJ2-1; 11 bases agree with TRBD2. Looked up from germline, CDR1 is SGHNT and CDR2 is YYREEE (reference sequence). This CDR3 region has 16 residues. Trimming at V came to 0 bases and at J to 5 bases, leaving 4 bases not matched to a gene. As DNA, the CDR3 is TGTGCCAGCAGCTTGGGGGGACTAGCGGTGCACAATGAGCAGTTCTTC. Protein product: CASSLGGLAVHNEQFF.

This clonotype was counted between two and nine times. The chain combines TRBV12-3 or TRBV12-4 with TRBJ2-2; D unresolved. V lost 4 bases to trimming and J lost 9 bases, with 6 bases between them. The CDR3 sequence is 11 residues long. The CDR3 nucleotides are TGTGCCAGCAGTTCCCTGCGGGAGCTGTTTTTT. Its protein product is CASSSLRELFF.

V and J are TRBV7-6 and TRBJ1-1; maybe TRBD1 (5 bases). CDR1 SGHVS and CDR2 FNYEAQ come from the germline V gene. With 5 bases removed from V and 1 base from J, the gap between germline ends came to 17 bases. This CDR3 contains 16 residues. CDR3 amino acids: CASSDRDGVRNTEAFF. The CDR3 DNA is TGTGCCAGCAGCGACCGGGACGGTGTTAGGAACACTGAAGCTTTCTTT.

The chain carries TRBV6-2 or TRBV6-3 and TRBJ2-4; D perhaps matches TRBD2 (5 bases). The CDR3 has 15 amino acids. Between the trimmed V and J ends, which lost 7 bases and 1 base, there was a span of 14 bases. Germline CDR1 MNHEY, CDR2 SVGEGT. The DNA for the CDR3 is TGTGCCAGCACCTTATATCCGGGGGCCAAAAACATTCAGTACTTC. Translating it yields CASTLYPGAKNIQYF.

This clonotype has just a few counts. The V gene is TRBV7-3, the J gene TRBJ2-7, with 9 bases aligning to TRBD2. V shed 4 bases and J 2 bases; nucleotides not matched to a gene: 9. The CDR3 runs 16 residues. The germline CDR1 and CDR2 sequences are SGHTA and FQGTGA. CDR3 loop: CASSSYSGRGTYEQYF. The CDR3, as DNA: TGTGCCAGCAGCTCCTATAGCGGGAGAGGTACCTACGAGCAGTACTTC. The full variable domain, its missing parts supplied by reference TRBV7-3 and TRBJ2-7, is GAGVSQTPSNKVTEKGKYVELRCDPISGHTALYWYRQSLGQGPEFLIYFQGTGAADDSGLPNDRFFAVRPEGSVSTLKIQRTERGDSAVYLCASSSYSGRGTYEQYFGPGTRLTVT.

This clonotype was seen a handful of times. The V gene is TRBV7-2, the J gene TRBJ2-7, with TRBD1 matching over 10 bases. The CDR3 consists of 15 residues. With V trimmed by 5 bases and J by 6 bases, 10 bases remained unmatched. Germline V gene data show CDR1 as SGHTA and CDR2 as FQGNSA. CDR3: CASSPTRTGGSEQYF. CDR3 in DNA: TGTGCCAGCAGCCCAACTCGGACAGGGGGAAGCGAGCAGTACTTC.

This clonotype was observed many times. This chain's CDR3 is CASRGLAGRTDTQYF. CDR3 nucleotide sequence: TGTGCCAGCAGGGGACTAGCGGGACGCACAGATACGCAGTATTTT. J is TRBJ2-3 and V is TRBV12-3 or TRBV12-4; 13 bases fit TRBD2. The CDR3 covers 15 residues. V gave up 6 bases and J gave up 1 base; unmatched junction bases: 1.

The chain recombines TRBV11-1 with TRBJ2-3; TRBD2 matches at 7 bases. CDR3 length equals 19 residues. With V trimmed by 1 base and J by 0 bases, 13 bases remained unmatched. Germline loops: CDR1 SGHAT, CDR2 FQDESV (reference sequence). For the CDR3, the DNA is TGTGCCAGCAGCTTAGGCTTTGGTCTTGGCGGGGGAAGCACAGATACGCAGTATTTT. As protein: CASSLGFGLGGGSTDTQYF.

The CDR3: CATSVEGNQPQHF. The DNA for the CDR3 is TGTGCCACCAGCGTGGAGGGCAATCAGCCCCAGCATTTT. V gene TRBV15 combines with J gene TRBJ1-5; D not certain. Looked up from germline, CDR1 is LNHNV and CDR2 is YYDKDF (reference sequence). Trimming shortened V by 5 bases and J by 2 bases, and 7 bases separated the two germline ends. This CDR3 is built from 13 residues.

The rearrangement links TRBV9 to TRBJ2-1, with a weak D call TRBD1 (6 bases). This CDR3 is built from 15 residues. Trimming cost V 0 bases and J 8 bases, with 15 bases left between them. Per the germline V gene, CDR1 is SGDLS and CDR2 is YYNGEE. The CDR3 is CASSVGTESSYEQFF. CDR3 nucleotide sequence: TGTGCCAGCAGCGTAGGGACAGAGTCTTCCTATGAGCAGTTCTTC.

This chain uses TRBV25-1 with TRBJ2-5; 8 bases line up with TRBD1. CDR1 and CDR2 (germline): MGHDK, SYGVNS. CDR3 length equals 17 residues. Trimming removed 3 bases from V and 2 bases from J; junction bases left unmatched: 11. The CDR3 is CASSDLPPGQGQETQYF. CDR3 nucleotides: TGTGCCAGCAGTGATTTACCCCCCGGACAGGGACAAGAGACCCAGTACTTC.

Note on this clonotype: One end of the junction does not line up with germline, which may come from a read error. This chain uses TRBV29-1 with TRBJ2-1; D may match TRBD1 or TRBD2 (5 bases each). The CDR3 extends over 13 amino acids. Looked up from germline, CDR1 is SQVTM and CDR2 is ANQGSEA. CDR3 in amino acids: CSVAGPGYNEHFF. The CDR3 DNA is TGCAGCGTTGCGGGGCCGGGGTACAATGAGCACTTCTTC.

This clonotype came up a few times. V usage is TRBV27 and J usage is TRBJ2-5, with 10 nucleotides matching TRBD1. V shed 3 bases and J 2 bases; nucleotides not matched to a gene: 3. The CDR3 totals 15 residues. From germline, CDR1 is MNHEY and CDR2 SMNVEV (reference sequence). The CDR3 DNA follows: TGTGCCAGCAGTTTTTTGGGACAGGGGCAAGAGACCCAGTACTTC. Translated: CASSFLGQGQETQYF.

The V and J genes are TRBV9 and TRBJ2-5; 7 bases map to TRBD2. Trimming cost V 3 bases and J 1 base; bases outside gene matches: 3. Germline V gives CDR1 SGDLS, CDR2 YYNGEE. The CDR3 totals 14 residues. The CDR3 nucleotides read TGTGCCAGCAGCGCCCTAGCGGCCCAAGAGACCCAGTACTTC. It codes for CASSALAAQETQYF.

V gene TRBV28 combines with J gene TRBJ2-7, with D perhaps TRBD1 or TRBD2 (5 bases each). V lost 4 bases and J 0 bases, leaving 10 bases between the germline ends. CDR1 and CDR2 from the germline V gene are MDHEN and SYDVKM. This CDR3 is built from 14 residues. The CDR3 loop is CASSSPGPSYEQYF. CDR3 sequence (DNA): TGTGCCAGCAGTTCTCCGGGACCCTCCTACGAGCAGTACTTC.

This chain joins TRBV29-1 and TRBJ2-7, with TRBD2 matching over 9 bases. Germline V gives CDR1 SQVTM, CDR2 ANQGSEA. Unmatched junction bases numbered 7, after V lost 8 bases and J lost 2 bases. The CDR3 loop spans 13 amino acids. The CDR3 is CSPIAGAAYEQYF. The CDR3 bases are TGCAGCCCTATAGCGGGAGCGGCCTACGAGCAGTACTTC.

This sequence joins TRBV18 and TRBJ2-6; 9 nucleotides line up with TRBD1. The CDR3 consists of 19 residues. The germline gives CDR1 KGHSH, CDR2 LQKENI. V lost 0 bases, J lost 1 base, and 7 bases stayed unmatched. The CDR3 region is CASSPPLGQGISGANVLTF. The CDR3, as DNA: TGTGCCAGCTCACCACCGCTTGGACAGGGGATTTCTGGGGCCAACGTCCTGACTTTC.

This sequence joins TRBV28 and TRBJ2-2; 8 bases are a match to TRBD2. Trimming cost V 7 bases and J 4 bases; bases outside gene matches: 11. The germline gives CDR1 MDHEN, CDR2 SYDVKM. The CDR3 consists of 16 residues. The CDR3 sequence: CASIRGGTSGTGELFF. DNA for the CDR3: TGTGCCAGCATCCGGGGGGGAACTAGCGGCACCGGGGAGCTGTTTTTT.

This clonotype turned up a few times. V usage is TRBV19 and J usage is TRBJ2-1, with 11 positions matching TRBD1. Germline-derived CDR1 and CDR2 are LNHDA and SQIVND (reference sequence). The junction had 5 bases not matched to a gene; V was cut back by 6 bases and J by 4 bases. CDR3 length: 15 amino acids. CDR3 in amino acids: CASRTDRGLYNEQFF. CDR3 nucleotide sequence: TGTGCCAGTAGAACGGACAGGGGGCTATACAATGAGCAGTTCTTC.

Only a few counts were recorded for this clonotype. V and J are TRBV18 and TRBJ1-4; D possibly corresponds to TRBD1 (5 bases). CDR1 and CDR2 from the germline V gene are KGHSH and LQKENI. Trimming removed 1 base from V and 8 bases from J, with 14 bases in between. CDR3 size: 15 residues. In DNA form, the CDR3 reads TGTGCCAGCTCACCACGGCAGGGAGTTTCGGAAAAACTGTTTTTT. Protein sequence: CASSPRQGVSEKLFF.

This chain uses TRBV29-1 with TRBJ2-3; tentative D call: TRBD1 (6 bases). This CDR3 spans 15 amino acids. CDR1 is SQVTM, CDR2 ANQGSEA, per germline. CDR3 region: CSHAPGAYSTDTQYF. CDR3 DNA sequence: TGCTCGCACGCCCCAGGGGCCTACAGCACAGATACGCAGTATTTT.

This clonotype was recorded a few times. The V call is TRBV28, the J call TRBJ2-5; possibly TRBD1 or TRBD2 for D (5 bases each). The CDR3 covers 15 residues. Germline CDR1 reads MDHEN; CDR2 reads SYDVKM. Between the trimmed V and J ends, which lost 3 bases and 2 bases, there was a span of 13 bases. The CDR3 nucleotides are TGTGCCAGCAGTTTTCAAGGGGAGATACAAGAGACCCAGTACTTC. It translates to CASSFQGEIQETQYF.